These 5 T cell receptor beta chains originate from one sample sequenced in a study of technical replicates of blood from a few donors. Measured with immunoSEQ multiplex PCR; TCRdb has only the in-frame clones, and not every one. Seen here are tens of thousands of clones, over 85% observed once, and the top ten hold around 4.1%. The material sequenced was PBMCs. These receptors all come from a human donor in good health. Some clones in this sample may be carry-over from other donors' samples.

The CDR3 loop is CASSQVLAGGHNEKLFF. As DNA, the CDR3 is TGTGCCAGCAGCCAAGTCCTGGCTGGAGGCCACAATGAAAAACTGTTTTTT. This chain connects TRBV4-2 to TRBJ1-4; D call uncertain. This CDR3 is 17 amino acids long. Germline values: CDR1 LGHNA, CDR2 YNFKEQ. V was shortened by 1 base and J by 5 bases, with 17 bases between the two germline ends.

J is TRBJ2-7 and V is TRBV11-2; 9 nucleotides align to TRBD2. In germline, CDR1 is SGHAT, CDR2 FQNNGV. CDR3 length: 14 amino acids. Trimming removed 1 base from V and 7 bases from J; junction bases left unmatched: 5. CDR3 residues: CASSLVAGAGEQYF. CDR3 nucleotide sequence: TGTGCCAGCAGCTTAGTAGCGGGAGCGGGGGAGCAGTACTTC.

This sequence joins TRBV2 and TRBJ2-5, with 7 bases identical to TRBD2. CDR3 length equals 15 residues. Per germline, CDR1 SNHLY and CDR2 FYNNEI. V lost 6 bases, J lost 3 bases, and 10 bases stayed unmatched. The CDR3: CASSAPSGWEETQYF. Written as DNA, the CDR3 is TGTGCCAGCAGCGCACCTAGCGGATGGGAAGAGACCCAGTACTTC.

V usage is TRBV11-2 and J usage is TRBJ1-6; a weak D match, TRBD1 (6 bases). V was trimmed by 5 bases and J by 9 bases, leaving 17 bases between them. There are 15 residues in the CDR3. Germline loops: CDR1 SGHAT, CDR2 FQNNGV. CDR3 protein: CASSNGQPSSSPLHF. CDR3 coding DNA: TGTGCCAGCAGCAACGGACAGCCCTCTAGTTCACCCCTCCACTTT. The full variable domain, in which reference TRBV11-2 and TRBJ1-6 provide the parts outside the CDR3, is EAGVAQSPRYKIIEKRQSVAFWCNPISGHATLYWYQQILGQGPKLLIQFQNNGVVDDSQLPKDRFSAERLKGVDSTLKIQPAKLEDSAVYLCASSNGQPSSSPLHFGNGTRLTVT.

The chain joins TRBV9 to TRBJ2-7; tentatively, D is TRBD1 (6 bases). Per germline, CDR1 SGDLS and CDR2 YYNGEE. This CDR3 spans 16 amino acids. Deletions cut 0 bases from V and 3 bases from J, with 16 bases between. CDR3 nucleotide sequence: TGTGCCAGCAGCGTAGGTCCTGCGACAGGAAACTACGAGCAGTACTTC. It yields the protein CASSVGPATGNYEQYF.